One and the same sample provided the 29 T cell receptor beta chains below, sequenced in a study of cytomegalovirus exposure and HLA in healthy donors. The study ran its PCR with 60 Vbeta and 13 Jbeta primers. Some clones are missing from TCRdb's copy, which holds only in-frame ones; the method was immunoSEQ multiplex PCR. Of approximately 170,000 clones in the sample, roughly 72% were seen once. Sequencing was performed on PBMCs. The receptors stem from a man aged 40-49 years in good health and CMV-seronegative.

This clone showed up just once. V usage is TRBV5-5 and J usage is TRBJ1-4; D gene ambiguous. Germline assignment: CDR1 SGHKS and CDR2 YYEKEE (reference sequence). Trimming cost V 0 bases and J 8 bases, with 11 bases left between them. The CDR3 has 14 residues. CDR3 sequence: CASSLATIGEKLFF. CDR3 nucleotide sequence: TGTGCCAGCAGCTTGGCGACTATTGGGGAAAAACTGTTTTTT.

This clone was counted once. The chain links TRBV6-5 to TRBJ1-1, with TRBD1 matching over 7 bases. Germline V CDR1 and CDR2: MNHEY, SVGAGI. The ends lost 5 bases at V and 4 bases at J; junction bases unmatched: 10. This CDR3 region has 15 residues. The CDR3 spells CASSTTTGRITEAFF. CDR3 sequence (DNA): TGTGCCAGCAGTACCACGACAGGGAGAATCACTGAAGCTTTCTTT.

V usage is TRBV27 and J usage is TRBJ1-2; D ambiguous. Germline V gene sequence: CDR1 MNHEY, CDR2 SMNVEV (reference sequence). V was pared by 3 bases and J by 0 bases, with 8 bases between. This CDR3 comprises 14 residues. CDR3 sequence: CASSFGGANYGYTF. The DNA for the CDR3 is TGTGCCAGCAGTTTCGGCGGTGCTAACTATGGCTACACCTTC.

Only a few counts were recorded for this clone. The chain employs TRBV7-9 and TRBJ2-2, with D possibly TRBD2 on 5 matching bases. Trimming pared 1 base from V and 2 bases from J, leaving 11 bases between. The germline V gene encodes CDR1 SEHNR and CDR2 FQNEAQ (reference sequence). The CDR3 is made up of 16 amino acids. The CDR3 loop reads CASSLGQRLNTGELFF. CDR3 DNA: TGTGCCAGCAGCTTAGGTCAGCGGCTAAACACCGGGGAGCTGTTTTTT. Full variable domain (rest looked up from reference TRBV7-9 and TRBJ2-2): DTGVSQNPRHKITKRGQNVTFRCDPISEHNRLYWYRQTLGQGPEFLTYFQNEAQLEKSRLLSDRFSAERPKGSFSTLEIQRTEQGDSAMYLCASSLGQRLNTGELFFGEGSRLTVL.

The chain employs TRBV4-2 and TRBJ2-5; 8 bases align to TRBD2. The DNA end is more similar to TRBJ2-7, so the J call may be wrong. Germline V CDR1 and CDR2: LGHNA, YNFKEQ. The CDR3 spans 15 residues. CDR3 bases: TGTGCCAGCAGCCAACGGGAGGGCGGGACCTACGAGCAGTACTTC. Residues: CASSQREGGTYEQYF.

The table lists this clone with a count of one. The rearrangement links TRBV10-3 to TRBJ1-1, with 7 nucleotides matching TRBD1. CDR3 length: 16 amino acids. With 4 bases clipped from V and 0 bases from J, the junction kept 8 bases outside the gene matches. CDR1 and CDR2 from the germline V gene are ENHRY and SYGVKD. DNA for the CDR3: TGTGCCATCAGTGGTTCCGGGACAGCCATGAACACTGAAGCTTTCTTT. Protein sequence: CAISGSGTAMNTEAFF.

For this clone: An end of the junction does not agree with germline; a read error may underlie this. V is TRBV7-3 and J is TRBJ2-6, with D possibly being TRBD1 (5 bases). Germline-derived CDR1 and CDR2 are SGHTA and FQGTGA. The CDR3 runs to 15 residues. The CDR3 is CASSLRGAGANGLTF. As DNA, the CDR3 is TGTGCCAGCAGCTTAAGAGGAGCTGGGGCCAACGGCCTGACTTTC.

The chain carries TRBV27 and TRBJ2-1, with unresolved D. Germline values: CDR1 MNHEY, CDR2 SMNVEV (reference sequence). The V end was cut by 0 bases, the J end by 6 bases, with 9 bases between. The CDR3 extends over 14 amino acids. The CDR3 loop reads CASSLSNRGNEQFF. The CDR3 bases are TGTGCCAGCAGTTTATCGAATCGAGGCAATGAGCAGTTCTTC.

This clone was counted a few times. The rearrangement joins TRBV6-5 to TRBJ2-4; D might be TRBD1 (6 bases). V was shortened by 10 bases and J by 7 bases, with 17 bases between the two germline ends. The length of the CDR3 is 13 residues. CDR1 MNHEY and CDR2 SVGAGI come from the germline V gene. CDR3: CATRGGSGNIQYF. Here the CDR3 DNA reads TGTGCCACCAGGGGTGGCTCCGGGAACATTCAGTACTTC.

The V call is TRBV7-3, the J call TRBJ1-1; 7 positions agree with TRBD1. CDR3 size: 15 residues. Germline V lookup: CDR1 SGHTA, CDR2 FQGTGA. The V segment lost 5 bases and the J segment 1 base; nucleotides outside the gene matches: 7. The CDR3 spells CASSPGGTGNTEAFF. Here the CDR3 DNA reads TGTGCCAGCAGCCCAGGGGGGACGGGGAACACTGAAGCTTTCTTT. Complete variable domain (other parts from reference TRBV7-3 and TRBJ1-1): GAGVSQTPSNKVTEKGKYVELRCDPISGHTALYWYRQSLGQGPEFLIYFQGTGAADDSGLPNDRFFAVRPEGSVSTLKIQRTERGDSAVYLCASSPGGTGNTEAFFGQGTRLTVV.

The gene calls are TRBV28 and TRBJ1-5, with 10 bases that match TRBD1. This CDR3 comprises 15 residues. Germline-derived CDR1 and CDR2 are MDHEN and SYDVKM. V shed 7 bases and J 3 bases; nucleotides not matched to a gene: 6. The CDR3, as DNA: TGTGCCAGCATACCGGGACAGGGGACCAATCAGCCCCAGCATTTT. It is translated as CASIPGQGTNQPQHF. The variable domain in full, with the rest retrieved from reference TRBV28 and TRBJ1-5, is DVKVTQSSRYLVKRTGEKVFLECVQDMDHENMFWYRQDPGLGLRLIYFSYDVKMKEKGDIPEGYSVSREKKERFSLILESASTNQTSMYLCASIPGQGTNQPQHFGDGTRLSIL.

This rearrangement joins TRBV6-1 to TRBJ2-7, with D maybe TRBD1 (5 bases). V was cut by 5 bases and J by 1 base, with 15 bases left in between. This CDR3 comprises 15 residues. Germline CDR1 is MNHNS and CDR2 is SASEGT. Written as DNA, the CDR3 is TGTGCCAGCAGTACCCCCGAGAAGGGGTCCTACGAGCAGTACGTC. Protein product: CASSTPEKGSYEQYV.

V is TRBV6-5 and J is TRBJ2-5; 8 bases are shared with TRBD1. With 4 bases clipped from V and 0 bases from J, the junction kept 4 bases outside the gene matches. In germline, CDR1 is MNHEY, CDR2 SVGAGI. This CDR3 is built from 15 residues. CDR3 bases: TGTGCCAGCAGTTCCGGGACAGGATACCAAGAGACCCAGTACTTC. It specifies CASSSGTGYQETQYF.

This chain links TRBV19 with TRBJ1-3; TRBD1 agrees at 9 bases. The CDR3 extends over 15 amino acids. Germline lookup yields CDR1 LNHDA and CDR2 SQIVND (reference sequence). Unmatched junction bases numbered 6, after V lost 7 bases and J lost 2 bases. CDR3 sequence: CASTNTGGPGNTIYF. CDR3 coding DNA: TGTGCCAGTACCAACACAGGGGGCCCTGGAAACACCATATATTTT. The whole variable domain, filled in from reference TRBV19 and TRBJ1-3, reads DGGITQSPKYLFRKEGQNVTLSCEQNLNHDAMYWYRQDPGQGLRLIYYSQIVNDFQKGDIAEGYSVSREKKESFPLTVTSAQKNPTAFYLCASTNTGGPGNTIYFGEGSWLTVV.

J is TRBJ1-4 and V is TRBV30, with D possibly TRBD1 on 6 matching bases. In germline, CDR1 is GTSNPN, CDR2 SVGIG (reference sequence). V was trimmed by 2 bases and J by 5 bases, leaving 15 bases between them. The CDR3 spans 15 residues. The CDR3 loop is CAWSTRTARNEKLFF. In DNA, the CDR3 is TGTGCCTGGAGTACCAGGACAGCCCGAAATGAAAAACTGTTTTTT.

This rearrangement joins TRBV6-6 to TRBJ1-2, with D possibly TRBD1 on 5 matching bases. V was trimmed by 7 bases and J by 5 bases, leaving 14 bases between them. Germline V gene data show CDR1 as MNHNY and CDR2 as SVGAGI (reference sequence). The CDR3 loop spans 13 amino acids. CDR3 sequence (DNA): TGTGCCAGCACGGGCCCCAGGGAATATGGCTACACCTTC. Its protein is CASTGPREYGYTF.

CDR3 loop: CASSSLEREAGETQYF. The CDR3 region has the DNA TGCGCCAGCAGCTCTCTGGAGCGGGAGGCGGGGGAGACCCAGTACTTC. The V and J genes are TRBV5-1 and TRBJ2-5, with 9 bases fitting TRBD2. With V trimmed by 3 bases and J by 5 bases, 11 bases remained unmatched. The germline CDR1 and CDR2 sequences are SGHRS and YFSETQ. This CDR3 has 16 residues.

V is TRBV7-6 and J is TRBJ1-2, with a weak D call TRBD1 (6 bases). This CDR3 spans 18 amino acids. Germline CDR1 is SGHVS and CDR2 is FNYEAQ. V lost 0 bases and J 3 bases, leaving 20 bases between the germline ends. As DNA, the CDR3 is TGTGCCAGCAGCTTAGCGCTATCGACAGGCGCCATCCACTATGGCTACACCTTC. Protein product: CASSLALSTGAIHYGYTF.

V gene TRBV7-6 combines with J gene TRBJ2-7; 7 bases agree with TRBD2. CDR1 and CDR2 (germline): SGHVS, FNYEAQ. This CDR3 comprises 15 residues. V gave up 2 bases and J gave up 2 bases; unmatched junction bases: 6. This chain's CDR3 is CASSLFGEGPYEQYF. The CDR3 coding sequence is TGTGCCAGCAGCTTATTCGGGGAGGGACCCTACGAGCAGTACTTC.

The gene calls are TRBV19 and TRBJ1-2; 8 bases map to TRBD1. V shed 5 bases, J shed 4 bases, and the junction held 15 bases outside the gene matches. The CDR3 extends over 17 amino acids. CDR1 is LNHDA, CDR2 SQIVND, per germline (reference sequence). The CDR3 DNA is TGTGCCAGTAGTTTCACACAGGGGGACAGTCGGCCCTATGGCTACACCTTC. Protein: CASSFTQGDSRPYGYTF.

This chain links TRBV11-3 with TRBJ2-2, with TRBD1 matching 7 bases. CDR1 and CDR2 (germline): SGHNT, YENEEA. J lost 6 bases, V lost 1 base, and 8 bases had no gene match. CDR3 length equals 16 residues. The CDR3: CASSLGGPGGSGELFF. In DNA, the CDR3 is TGTGCCAGCAGCTTAGGAGGGCCAGGGGGTTCCGGGGAGCTGTTTTTT.

The rearrangement joins TRBV2 to TRBJ1-5; 7 positions agree with TRBD1. Looked up from germline, CDR1 is SNHLY and CDR2 is FYNNEI. J was trimmed by 6 bases and V by 4 bases; bases with no gene match: 9. This CDR3 is built from 15 residues. The CDR3 region has the DNA TGTGCCAGCAGTGCCTCGACAGGGTCTACTCAGCCCCAGCATTTT. The encoded protein is CASSASTGSTQPQHF. Full variable domain (rest looked up from reference TRBV2 and TRBJ1-5): EPEVTQTPSHQVTQMGQEVILRCVPISNHLYFYWYRQILGQKVEFLVSFYNNEISEKSEIFDDQFSVERPDGSNFTLKIRSTKLEDSAMYFCASSASTGSTQPQHFGDGTRLSIL.

The chain recombines TRBV6-4 with TRBJ1-6; possibly TRBD1 for D (5 bases). Per the germline V gene, CDR1 is MRHNA and CDR2 is SNTAGT. V was pared by 2 bases and J by 7 bases, with 9 bases between. This CDR3 is built from 14 residues. This CDR3 is CASSDGRENSPLHF. As DNA, the CDR3 is TGTGCCAGCAGTGACGGCAGGGAAAATTCACCCCTCCACTTT.

This clone was seen only once. V and J are TRBV5-1 and TRBJ2-2; 12 nucleotides line up with TRBD2. Germline trimming cut 2 bases from V and 7 bases from J; bases unmatched to any gene: 6. Germline CDR1 and CDR2: SGHRS and YFSETQ. The CDR3 consists of 16 residues. The CDR3 protein is CASSLGLAGSGGELFF. CDR3 DNA: TGCGCCAGCAGCTTAGGACTAGCGGGGAGTGGCGGGGAGCTGTTTTTT. Full variable domain (outside the CDR3, taken from reference TRBV5-1 and TRBJ2-2): KAGVTQTPRYLIKTRGQQVTLSCSPISGHRSVSWYQQTPGQGLQFLFEYFSETQRNKGNFPGRFSGRQFSNSRSEMNVSTLELGDSALYLCASSLGLAGSGGELFFGEGSRLTVL.

This clone showed up just once. This chain links TRBV5-1 with TRBJ2-7; tentatively, D is TRBD1 (5 bases). V lost 3 bases and J lost 0, with 22 bases in between. The V gene's germline CDR1 is SGHRS and CDR2 YFSETQ. The CDR3 has 18 amino acids. CDR3 DNA sequence: TGCGCCAGCAGCTCTTCACCCAACAGGATCGAGAGCTCCTACGAGCAGTACTTC. Its protein product is CASSSSPNRIESSYEQYF.

Regarding this clone: This specimen includes other DNA sequences encoding the same CDR3. The V gene is TRBV7-8, the J gene TRBJ2-6; 11 bases are a match to TRBD1. The CDR3 spans 19 residues. V was clipped by 2 bases and J by 0 bases; unmatched bases: 6. Germline V gene data show CDR1 as SGHVS and CDR2 as FQNEAQ. The CDR3 sequence is CASSLSRDRGYSGANVLTF. CDR3 bases: TGTGCCAGCAGCTTATCCCGGGACAGGGGGTACTCTGGGGCCAACGTCCTGACTTTC. Full variable domain (outside the CDR3, taken from reference TRBV7-8 and TRBJ2-6): GAGVSQSPRYKVAKRGQDVALRCDPISGHVSLFWYQQALGQGPEFLTYFQNEAQLDKSGLPSDRFFAERPEGSVSTLKIQRTQQEDSAVYLCASSLSRDRGYSGANVLTFGAGSRLTVL.

V and J are TRBV5-4 and TRBJ2-1; D possibly corresponds to TRBD2 (5 bases). Germline V gene sequence: CDR1 SGHNT, CDR2 YYREEE (reference sequence). This CDR3 region has 15 residues. The V end was cut by 4 bases, the J end by 7 bases, with 18 bases between. CDR3 region: CASSPREGLANEQFF. In DNA form, the CDR3 reads TGTGCCAGCAGCCCCCGAGAAGGGCTAGCTAATGAGCAGTTCTTC.

The chain employs TRBV11-3 and TRBJ1-1; 10 bases map to TRBD1. The CDR3 is made up of 15 amino acids. CDR1 SGHNT and CDR2 YENEEA come from the germline V gene. The V gene end was trimmed by 1 base and the J gene end by 5 bases; junction bases not matched to a gene: 4. CDR3 region: CASSLGGTGETEAFF. The CDR3 DNA reads TGTGCCAGCAGCTTAGGGGGGACAGGGGAAACTGAAGCTTTCTTT.

This clone turned up a few times. V gene TRBV19 combines with J gene TRBJ1-2, with D maybe TRBD1 (5 bases). CDR3 size: 14 residues. The V gene's germline CDR1 is LNHDA and CDR2 SQIVND (reference sequence). V lost 3 bases, J lost 1 base, and 9 bases lay in between. Written as DNA, the CDR3 is TGTGCCAGTAGTATCACGGGGGGTAACTATGGCTACACCTTC. It codes for CASSITGGNYGYTF.